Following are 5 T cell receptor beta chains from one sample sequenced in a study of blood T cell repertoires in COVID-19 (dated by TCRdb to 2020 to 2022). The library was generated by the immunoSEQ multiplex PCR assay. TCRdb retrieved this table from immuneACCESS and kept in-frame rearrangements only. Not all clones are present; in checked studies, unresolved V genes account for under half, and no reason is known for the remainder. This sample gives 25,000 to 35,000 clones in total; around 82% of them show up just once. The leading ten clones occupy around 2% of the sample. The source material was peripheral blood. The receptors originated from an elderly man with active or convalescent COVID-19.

The CDR3 spells CATSRGVALSGEAFF. The CDR3 DNA reads TGTGCCACCAGCAGAGGGGTGGCTCTCTCCGGAGAGGCGTTCTTC. V and J are TRBV15 and TRBJ2-1; D gene ambiguous. The CDR3 sequence is 15 residues long. In germline, CDR1 is LNHNV, CDR2 YYDKDF (reference sequence). The V gene lost 1 base and the J gene lost 15 bases, with 22 bases spanning the gap. Together with reference TRBV15 and TRBJ2-1, the CDR3 gives the full variable domain: DAMVIQNPRYQVTQFGKPVTLSCSQTLNHNVMYWYQQKSSQAPKLLFHYYDKDFNNEADTPDNFQSRRPNTSFCFLDIRSPGLGDTAMYLCATSRGVALSGEAFFGPGTRLTVL.

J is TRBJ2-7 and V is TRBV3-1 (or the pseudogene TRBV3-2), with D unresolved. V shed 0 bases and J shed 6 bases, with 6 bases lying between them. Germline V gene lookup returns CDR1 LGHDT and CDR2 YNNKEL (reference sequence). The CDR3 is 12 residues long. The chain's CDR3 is CASSQESLEQYF. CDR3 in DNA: TGTGCCAGCAGCCAAGAGTCCCTCGAGCAGTACTTC.

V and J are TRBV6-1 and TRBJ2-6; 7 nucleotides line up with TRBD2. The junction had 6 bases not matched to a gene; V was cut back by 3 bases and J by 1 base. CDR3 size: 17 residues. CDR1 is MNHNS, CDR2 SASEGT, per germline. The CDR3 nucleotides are TGTGCCAGCAGTGACGGGGGGTTACTTTCTGGGGCCAACGTCCTGACTTTC. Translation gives CASSDGGLLSGANVLTF.

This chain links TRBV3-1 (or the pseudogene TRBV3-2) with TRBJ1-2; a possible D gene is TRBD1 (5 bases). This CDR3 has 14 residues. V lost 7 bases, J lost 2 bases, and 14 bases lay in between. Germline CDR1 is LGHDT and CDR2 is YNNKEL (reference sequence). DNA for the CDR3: TGTGCCAGCACCATAGGGAGGGGCAACTATGGCTACACCTTC. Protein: CASTIGRGNYGYTF.

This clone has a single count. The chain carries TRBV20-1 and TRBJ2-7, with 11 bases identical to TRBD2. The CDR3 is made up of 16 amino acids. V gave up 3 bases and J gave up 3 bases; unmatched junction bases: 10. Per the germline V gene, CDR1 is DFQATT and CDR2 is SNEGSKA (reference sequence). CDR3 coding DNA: TGCAGTGCTAGTCCCGCGACTAGCGGGACCATCTACGAGCAGTACTTC. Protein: CSASPATSGTIYEQYF.